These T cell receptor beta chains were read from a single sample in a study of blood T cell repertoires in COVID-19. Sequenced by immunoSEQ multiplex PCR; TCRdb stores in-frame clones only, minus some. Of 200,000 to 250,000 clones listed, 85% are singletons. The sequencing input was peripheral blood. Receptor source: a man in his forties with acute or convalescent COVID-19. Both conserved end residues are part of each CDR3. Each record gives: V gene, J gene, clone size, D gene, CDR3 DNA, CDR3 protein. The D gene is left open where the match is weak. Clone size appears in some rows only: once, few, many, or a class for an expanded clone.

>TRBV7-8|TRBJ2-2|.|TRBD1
TGTGCCAGCAGCCTTCCACAGGGGCACACCGGGGAGCTGTTTTTT
CASSLPQGHTGELFF
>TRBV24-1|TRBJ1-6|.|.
TGTGCCACCAGTGATGGACGGACAGATTATTCACCCCTCCACTTT
CATSDGRTDYSPLHF
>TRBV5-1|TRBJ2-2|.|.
TGCGCCAGCACCCGGACAGCGAACACCGGGGAGCTGTTTTTT
CASTRTANTGELFF
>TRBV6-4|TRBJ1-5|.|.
TGTGCCAGCACCCACAGGAGGGGGCCCCAGCATTTT
CASTHRRGPQHF
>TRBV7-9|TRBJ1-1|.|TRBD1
TGTGCCAGCAGCGCCCAGGGGGTGAACACTGAAGCTTTCTTT
CASSAQGVNTEAFF
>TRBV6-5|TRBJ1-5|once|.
TGTGCCAGCGGCCTGTATAGCAATCAGCCCCAGCATTTT
CASGLYSNQPQHF
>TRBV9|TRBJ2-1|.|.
TGTGCCAGCAGCTGGACTGGCAATGAGCAGTTCTTC
CASSWTGNEQFF
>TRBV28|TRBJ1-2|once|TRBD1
TGTGCCAGCAGTTTCAGGGGGTGGAATGGCTACACCTTC
CASSFRGWNGYTF
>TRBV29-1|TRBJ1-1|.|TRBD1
TGCAGCGCCGCGACAGGGAAGAACACTGAAGCTTTCTTT
CSAATGKNTEAFF
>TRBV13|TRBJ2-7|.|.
TGTGCCAGCAGCTTAGTGGCAGACCCCTCGGGAGAGCAGTACTTC
CASSLVADPSGEQYF
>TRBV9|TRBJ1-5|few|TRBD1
TGTGCCAGCAGCCTCGGACAGGGGAATCAGCCCCAGCATTTT
CASSLGQGNQPQHF
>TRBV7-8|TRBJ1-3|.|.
TGTGCCAGCTCTCGGGGGGGCGGAAACACCATATATTTT
CASSRGGGNTIYF
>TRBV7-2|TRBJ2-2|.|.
TGTGCCAGCTCCTCGGACACCGGGGAGCTGTTTTTT
CASSSDTGELFF
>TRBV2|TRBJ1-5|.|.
TGTGCCAGGCCTAAAACAGGGAATGACTCAAGCAATCAGCCCCAGCATTTT
CARPKTGNDSSNQPQHF
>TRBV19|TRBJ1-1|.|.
TGTGCCAGTAGACGCGGGGCTGAGGGCAGGCAGAACACTGAAGCTTTCTTT
CASRRGAEGRQNTEAFF
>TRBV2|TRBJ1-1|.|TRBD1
TGTGCCAGCAGCGCACAGGGGTCATACACTGAAGCTTTCTTT
CASSAQGSYTEAFF
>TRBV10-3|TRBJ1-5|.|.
TGTGCCATCAGGGACAGCACGAATCAGCCCCAGCATTTT
CAIRDSTNQPQHF
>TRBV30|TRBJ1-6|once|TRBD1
TGTGCCTGGAGTAGGGGGGACAGGGGGGATAATTCACCCCTCCACTTT
CAWSRGDRGDNSPLHF
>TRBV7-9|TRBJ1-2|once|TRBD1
TGTGCCAGCAGCCAGATGACAGGGGACTATGGCTACACCTTC
CASSQMTGDYGYTF
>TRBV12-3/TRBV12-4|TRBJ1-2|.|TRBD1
TGTGCCAGCAGTACCGGGACAGGGCACGGCTACACCTTC
CASSTGTGHGYTF
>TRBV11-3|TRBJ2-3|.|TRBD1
TGTGCCAGCAGCCCTGACAGGGGGCGCGCAGATACGCAGTATTTT
CASSPDRGRADTQYF
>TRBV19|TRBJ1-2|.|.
TGTGCCAGTAGTGCAGGAATCGGACAAATGATTAACTATGGCTACACCTTC
CASSAGIGQMINYGYTF
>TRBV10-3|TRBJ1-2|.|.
TGTGCCATCAGTGGACAGGACTATGGCTACACCTTC
CAISGQDYGYTF
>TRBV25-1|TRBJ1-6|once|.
TGTGCTTCGCCCCGGTGCGGTTCACCCCTCCACTTT
CASPRCGSPLHF
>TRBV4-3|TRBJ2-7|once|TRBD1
TGCGCCAGCAGCTCCTCCAGGGGGAACTCCTACGAGCAGTACTTC
CASSSSRGNSYEQYF
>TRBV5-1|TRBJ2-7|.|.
TGCGCCAGCAGCTTATCCAGCTCCTACGAGCAGTACTTC
CASSLSSSYEQYF
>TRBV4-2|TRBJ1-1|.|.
TGTGCCAGCAGCCAGGAAGACAGCCTGAACACTGAAGCTTTCTTT
CASSQEDSLNTEAFF
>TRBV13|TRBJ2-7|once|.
TGTGCCAGCAGCTCCTACGGAGCCGAGCAGTACTTC
CASSSYGAEQYF
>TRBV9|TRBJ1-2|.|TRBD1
TGTGCCAGCAGCCGGGACAGTAGTACGGGCTACACCTTC
CASSRDSSTGYTF
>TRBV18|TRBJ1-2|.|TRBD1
TGTGCCAGCTCACCCCGGACAGGAGAAAACTATGGCTACACCTTC
CASSPRTGENYGYTF
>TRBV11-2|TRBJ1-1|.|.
TGTGCCAGCAGCTTAGATCCGGGGTTGGGCACTGAAGCTTTCTTT
CASSLDPGLGTEAFF
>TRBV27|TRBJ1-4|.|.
TGTGCCAGCAGCTCCAATGAAAAACTGTTTTTT
CASSSNEKLFF
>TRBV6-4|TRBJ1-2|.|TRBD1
TGTGCCAGCGGGGGACAGCAAAACTATGGCTACACCTTC
CASGGQQNYGYTF
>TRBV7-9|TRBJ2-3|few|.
TGTGCCAGCAGCCCCTATGGGGGCAGCGATACGCAGTATTTT
CASSPYGGSDTQYF
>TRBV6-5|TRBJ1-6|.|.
TGTGCCAGCAAGTCGACAGCTTATAATTCACCCCTCCACTTT
CASKSTAYNSPLHF
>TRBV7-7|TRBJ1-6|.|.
TGTGCTAGCAGCCCCGGGAGGGTGGGTAGTTCACCCCTCCACTTT
CASSPGRVGSSPLHF
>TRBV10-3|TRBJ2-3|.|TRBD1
TGTGCCACGACGGGACAGGGCACAGATACGCAGTATTTT
CATTGQGTDTQYF